The clone carrying this T cell receptor (beta chain) has only one observation. Generated by immunoSEQ multiplex PCR, the TCRdb table keeps only in-frame clones and is missing some. The table lists more than 300,000 clones, more than 85% of them singletons. V lost 4 bases and J 7 bases, leaving 8 bases between the germline ends. This CDR3 comprises 12 residues. Germline CDR1 and CDR2: MNHEY and SMNVEV (reference sequence). The sample originates from a study of blood T cell repertoires in COVID-19. Across the study: Spain, Italy and the United States supplied samples that represented acute and convalescent COVID-19. Sample material is recorded as cDNA or gDNA derived from T cells, B-cell-depleted T cells, or PBMCs.

Donors were grouped by their self-reported clinical history. Exposed volunteers were people who met a COVID-19 case within 2 weeks before study entry. Sequences were obtained from PBMCs or T cells enriched from blood (not recorded which). V usage is TRBV27 and J usage is TRBJ1-5, with no clear D. This TCR derives from a woman under 40 who had been exposed to COVID-19. CDR3: CASSSRSQPQHF. DNA for the CDR3: TGTGCCAGCAGTTCCCGGTCCCAGCCCCAGCATTTT.